This T cell receptor (beta chain) was found in a study of cytomegalovirus exposure and HLA in healthy donors. Study-wide context: Assignment to the Caucasian-associated ancestry cluster applied to around 76% of the approximately 420 genotyped donors.

The study ran its PCR with 60 Vbeta and 13 Jbeta primers. In the authors' methods: A follow-up analysis tallied around 76 million unique TCR beta chains, 8.5 million to 14 million shared. The data were produced by immunoSEQ multiplex PCR, yet TCRdb's version contains in-frame clones alone and is incomplete. V, J and clone size are taken as reported in that table, and D and trimming were inferred from the DNA itself. The table records about 100,000 clones, roughly 78% of them present only once. To note about this clone: Antigen unknown.

CDR1 LNHDA and CDR2 SQIVND come from the germline V gene (reference sequence). The CDR3 spans 16 residues. V was cut by 3 bases and J by 0 bases, with 13 bases left in between. Study-wide results and caveats: DRB1 had the most TCR associations and HLA-C the fewest, a later analysis found, with rates varying by HLA locus.

It was healthy bone marrow donors who served as donors. This clonotype was sampled from a woman aged 55-70 years in good health and CMV-seronegative. The rearrangement joins TRBV19 to TRBJ2-3, with a tentative D call TRBD1 (7 bases). Sequenced material: PBMCs. The CDR3 region is CASSIPGGPSTDTQYF. The CDR3 bases are TGTGCCAGTAGTATTCCAGGGGGGCCTAGCACAGATACGCAGTATTTT.